The present T cell receptor beta chain was sequenced within a study of beta chain features in type 1 diabetes. V trimming: 1 base; J trimming: 5 bases; junction bases outside the gene matches: 6. This CDR3 has 16 residues. Germline CDR1 and CDR2: SEHNR and FQNEAQ (reference sequence). Expressed TCRB transcripts were sequenced because the isolated RNA had all been reverse transcribed beforehand. Clones were read by immunoSEQ multiplex PCR, and TCRdb kept only the in-frame ones, dropping some. In the table there are some 150,000 clones, 11% of which are singletons. This receptor was taken from a young man in good health. The sequenced sample consisted of central memory CD4+ T cells from blood. The chain combines TRBV7-9 with TRBJ2-3; 10 nucleotides align to TRBD2. The CDR3, as DNA: TGTGCCAGCAGCTTAGAAGCGGGGGGGCATAGAGATACGCAGTATTTT. It encodes CASSLEAGGHRDTQYF.